This T cell receptor (beta chain) appears in the sequencing data of a study of identical twins. At least ten counts were recorded for this clonotype. Deletions cut 5 bases from V and 1 base from J, with 12 bases between. The CDR3 is 13 residues long. The germline gives CDR1 DFQATT, CDR2 SNEGSKA (reference sequence). A single record per CDR3 protein comes from TCRdb applying MiXCR to the 5' RACE reads. The sample includes 200,000 to 300,000 distinct CDR3 sequences, roughly 13% seen only once; the top ten take more than 3.5%. The same data also went into a second study, on yellow fever vaccine responses in identical twins.

The chain combines TRBV20-1 with TRBJ2-7; D is undetermined. The TCR originated in a young woman in good health. Sequencing used memory (CD45RO+) T cells sorted from blood. CDR3 bases: TGCAGTGCTCCGGGTCTGCAATCCTACGAGCAGTACTTC. Translation: CSAPGLQSYEQYF.